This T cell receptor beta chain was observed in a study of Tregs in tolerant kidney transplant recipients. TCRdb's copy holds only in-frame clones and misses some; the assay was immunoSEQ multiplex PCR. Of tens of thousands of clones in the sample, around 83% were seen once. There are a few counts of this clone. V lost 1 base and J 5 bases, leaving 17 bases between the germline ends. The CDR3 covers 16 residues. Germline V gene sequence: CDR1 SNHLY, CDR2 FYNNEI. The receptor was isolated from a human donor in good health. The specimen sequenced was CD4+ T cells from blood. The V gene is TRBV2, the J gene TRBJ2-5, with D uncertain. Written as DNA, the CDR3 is TGTGCCAGCAGTGAAGTTAGGATGACAACTGGCGAGACCCAGTACTTC. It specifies CASSEVRMTTGETQYF.